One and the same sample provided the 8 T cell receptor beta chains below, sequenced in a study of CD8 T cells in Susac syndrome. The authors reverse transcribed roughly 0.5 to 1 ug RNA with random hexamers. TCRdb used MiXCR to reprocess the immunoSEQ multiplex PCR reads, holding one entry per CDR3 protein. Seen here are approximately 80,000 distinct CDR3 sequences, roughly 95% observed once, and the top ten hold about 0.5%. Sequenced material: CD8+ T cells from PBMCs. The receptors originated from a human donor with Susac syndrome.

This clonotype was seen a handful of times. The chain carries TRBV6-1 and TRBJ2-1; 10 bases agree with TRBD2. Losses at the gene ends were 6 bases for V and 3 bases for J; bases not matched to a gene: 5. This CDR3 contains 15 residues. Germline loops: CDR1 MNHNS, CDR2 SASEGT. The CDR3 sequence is CASSPGTSVYNEQFF. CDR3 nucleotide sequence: TGTGCCAGCAGCCCCGGGACTAGCGTCTACAATGAGCAGTTCTTC.

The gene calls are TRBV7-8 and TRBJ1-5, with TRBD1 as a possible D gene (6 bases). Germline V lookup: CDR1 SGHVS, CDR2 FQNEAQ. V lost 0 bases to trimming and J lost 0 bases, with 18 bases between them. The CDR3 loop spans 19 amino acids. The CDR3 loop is CASSLARDIASYSNQPQHF. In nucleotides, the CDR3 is TGTGCCAGCAGCTTAGCGCGGGACATCGCGAGTTATAGCAATCAGCCCCAGCATTTT.

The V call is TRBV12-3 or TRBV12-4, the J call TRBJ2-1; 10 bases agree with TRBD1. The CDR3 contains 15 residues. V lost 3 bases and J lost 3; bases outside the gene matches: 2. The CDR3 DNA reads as TGTGCCAGCAGTTTCTGGACAGGGGGCTACAATGAGCAGTTCTTC. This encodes CASSFWTGGYNEQFF.

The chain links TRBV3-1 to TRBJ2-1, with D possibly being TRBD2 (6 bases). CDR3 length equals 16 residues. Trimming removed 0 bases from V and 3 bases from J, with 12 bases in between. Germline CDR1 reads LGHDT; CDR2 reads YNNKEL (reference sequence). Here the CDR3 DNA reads TGTGCCAGCAGCCAAGATAAAAGCGGGTTCTACAATGAGCAGTTCTTC. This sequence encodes CASSQDKSGFYNEQFF.

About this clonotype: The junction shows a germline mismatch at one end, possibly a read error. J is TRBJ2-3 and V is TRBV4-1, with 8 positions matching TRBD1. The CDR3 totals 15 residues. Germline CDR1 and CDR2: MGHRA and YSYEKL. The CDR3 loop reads CASSQDITGTGTQYF. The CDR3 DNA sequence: TGCGCCAGCAGCCAAGATATCACAGGGACAGGTACGCAGTATTTT.

In nucleotides, the CDR3 is TGTGCCACCAGCAAGGTTGTCCTCGCCGGTGACGAGCAGTACTTC. This sequence encodes CATSKVVLAGDEQYF. This chain joins TRBV15 and TRBJ2-7, with D uncertain. The V end lost 4 bases, the J end lost 5 bases, and 18 bases lay between the germline ends. CDR3 length: 15 amino acids. The V gene's germline CDR1 is LNHNV and CDR2 YYDKDF (reference sequence).

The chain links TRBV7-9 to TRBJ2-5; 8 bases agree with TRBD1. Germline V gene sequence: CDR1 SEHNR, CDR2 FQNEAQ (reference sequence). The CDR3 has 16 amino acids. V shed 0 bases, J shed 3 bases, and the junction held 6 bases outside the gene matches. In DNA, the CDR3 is TGTGCCAGCAGCTTAGCCCCCGGACAGGGAGAAGAGACCCAGTACTTC. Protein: CASSLAPGQGEETQYF.

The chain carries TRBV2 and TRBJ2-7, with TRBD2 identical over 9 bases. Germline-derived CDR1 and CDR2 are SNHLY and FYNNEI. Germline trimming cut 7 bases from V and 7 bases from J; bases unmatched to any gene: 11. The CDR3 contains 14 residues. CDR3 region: CASTISGGGREQYF. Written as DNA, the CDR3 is TGTGCCAGCACCATTAGCGGGGGCGGGCGGGAGCAGTACTTC.